The sequence of this TCR beta chain was determined in a study of beta chain features in type 1 diabetes. In the study overall: Cells sorted and examined across all samples totaled approximately 100 million.

Study-level results: In patients and controls equally, PCR might favor templates that are shorter. The naive, central memory and Treg TCRB repertoires of patients appeared to be more similar to one another than those of healthy donors. Among all four CD4+ subsets, Type 1 diabetes patients had TCRB CDR3s that were moderately but significantly shorter.

Points on this clone: What it binds is unknown.

Between the trimmed V and J ends, which lost 7 bases and 3 bases, there was a span of 16 bases. Germline assignment: CDR1 SQVTM and CDR2 ANQGSEA. The CDR3 length is 14 residues. cDNA synthesis used the whole RNA isolate, giving expressed TCRB sequences. Around 3.9 million reads on average were seen across naive, central memory and regulatory T cell samples. Clones were read by immunoSEQ multiplex PCR, and TCRdb kept only the in-frame ones, dropping some. Among 150,000 to 200,000 clones listed, roughly 63% were seen once. This TCR was sampled from a man aged 25 to 45 with type 1 diabetes. V usage is TRBV29-1 and J usage is TRBJ1-5, with D possibly being TRBD1 (6 bases). Sequenced: naive CD4+ T cells from blood. CDR3 DNA sequence: TGCAGCGCTCAGGAACAGGGATCCAATCAGCCCCAGCATTTT. As protein: CSAQEQGSNQPQHF.